The 8 T cell receptor beta chains below come from one sample, sequenced in a study of regulatory T cells in long-lasting Graves disease. Sequencing libraries for TCR beta were prepared with iRepertoire HTBI primers and Arm-PCR of CDR3 regions. One entry per CDR3 protein, called by TCRdb with MiXCR from the multiplex PCR reads. Of about 620,000 distinct CDR3 sequences detected, around 15% appear once; the ten largest clones hold around a sixth. Time point here: newly diagnosed GD, antithyroid drugs for less than 3 months. TCR sequences were obtained from RNA taken from PBMCs. Separately, the same data were catalogued under a study of T cells in Graves' hyperthyroidism and ophthalmopathy.

The starting material was peripheral blood mononuclear cells (PBMCs), obtained at new diagnosis, from a patient treated with antithyroid drugs. The receptors were sampled from a woman aged 30 to 39 with Graves disease.

In its sample, this clonotype was seen many times. The chain couples TRBV11-2 to TRBJ1-1; D gene unclear. The ends were cut back, 4 bases at V and 0 bases at J, with 9 bases in the middle. CDR3 length: 14 amino acids. Germline lookup yields CDR1 SGHAT and CDR2 FQNNGV. The CDR3 bases are TGTGCCAGCAGCTACGGACGGTTGAACACTGAAGCTTTCTTT. Translating gives CASSYGRLNTEAFF.

This clonotype was recorded a few times. This chain uses TRBV20-1 with TRBJ2-5; TRBD2 matches 9 bases. The CDR3 contains 14 residues. V lost 4 bases and J lost 2; bases outside the gene matches: 5. Germline lookup yields CDR1 DFQATT and CDR2 SNEGSKA (reference sequence). As DNA, the CDR3 is TGCAGTGCTAAAGTAGCGGGAGAACAAGAGACCCAGTACTTC. It encodes CSAKVAGEQETQYF.

At least ten counts were recorded for this clonotype. The chain couples TRBV29-1 to TRBJ2-7, with a possible D match to TRBD2 (7 bases). V was shortened by 4 bases and J by 5 bases, with 21 bases between the two germline ends. CDR1 SQVTM and CDR2 ANQGSEA come from the germline V gene. The CDR3 length is 15 residues. The CDR3 sequence is CSVGGGGSGLDEQYF. In DNA, the CDR3 is TGCAGCGTTGGGGGGGGCGGATCGGGCCTAGACGAGCAGTACTTC.

This clonotype was counted a few times. V and J are TRBV10-2 and TRBJ1-5, with 7 bases identical to TRBD1. With V trimmed by 7 bases and J by 4 bases, 4 bases remained unmatched. Germline V gene sequence: CDR1 WSHSY, CDR2 SAAADI. The CDR3 sequence is 13 residues long. The CDR3 spells CASTGQKNQPQHF. CDR3 in DNA: TGCGCCAGCACGGGACAGAAAAATCAGCCCCAGCATTTT.

V and J are TRBV9 and TRBJ2-3; tentatively, D is TRBD2 (5 bases). Germline assignment: CDR1 SGDLS and CDR2 YYNGEE. V dropped 0 bases and J dropped 0 bases, with 17 bases sitting between them. The CDR3 has 18 amino acids. CDR3 DNA: TGTGCCAGCAGCGTAGGACCGACGAAGCGGACTAGCACAGATACGCAGTATTTT. Its translation is CASSVGPTKRTSTDTQYF.

This clonotype has just a few counts. The V gene is TRBV3-1, the J gene TRBJ2-1; 7 bases match TRBD1. The CDR3 loop spans 14 amino acids. The V and J ends lost 4 bases and 10 bases, in that order; junction bases with no gene match: 10. Germline V CDR1 and CDR2: LGHDT, YNNKEL (reference sequence). This CDR3 is CASSRLGTAYEQFF. The CDR3 DNA reads TGTGCCAGCAGCCGCCTTGGGACAGCCTACGAGCAGTTCTTC.

For this clonotype: A single base separates this from a much larger clone, so it may be a read error. Since the CDR3 does not end with the conserved phenylalanine or tryptophan, this likely comes from a read error. V is TRBV2 and J is TRBJ2-1, with D uncertain. V was pared by 4 bases and J by 3 bases, with 10 bases between. Germline CDR1 and CDR2: SNHLY and FYNNEI. The CDR3 totals 14 residues. The CDR3 sequence is CASSVRPDYNEQFL. The CDR3 DNA sequence: TGTGCCAGCAGTGTAAGGCCAGACTACAATGAGCAGTTCCTC.

The chain couples TRBV7-2 to TRBJ2-1, with 12 nucleotides matching TRBD1. The CDR3 covers 18 residues. Germline lookup yields CDR1 SGHTA and CDR2 FQGNSA. Trimming removed 2 bases from V and 7 bases from J; junction bases left unmatched: 12. In nucleotides, the CDR3 is TGTGCCAGCAGCTTAAAGTTAACGGGGACAGGGGGCTTTAATGAGCAGTTCTTC. It yields the protein CASSLKLTGTGGFNEQFF.